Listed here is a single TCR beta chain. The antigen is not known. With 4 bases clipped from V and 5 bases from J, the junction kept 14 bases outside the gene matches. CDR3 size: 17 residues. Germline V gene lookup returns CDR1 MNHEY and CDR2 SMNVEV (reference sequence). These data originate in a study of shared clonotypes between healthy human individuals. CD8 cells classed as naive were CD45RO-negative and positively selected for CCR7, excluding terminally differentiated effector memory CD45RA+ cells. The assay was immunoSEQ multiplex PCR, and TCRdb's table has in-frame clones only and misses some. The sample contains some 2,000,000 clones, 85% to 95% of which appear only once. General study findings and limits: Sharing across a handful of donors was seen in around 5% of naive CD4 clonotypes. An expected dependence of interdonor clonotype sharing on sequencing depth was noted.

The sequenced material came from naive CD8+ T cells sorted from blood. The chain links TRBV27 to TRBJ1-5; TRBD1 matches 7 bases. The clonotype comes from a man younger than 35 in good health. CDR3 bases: TGTGCCAGCAGTTCCCAACCTTGGACAGGCGTCGATCAGCCCCAGCATTTT. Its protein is CASSSQPWTGVDQPQHF.